These T cell receptor beta chains were read from a single sample in a study of cytomegalovirus exposure and HLA in healthy donors. The table came from immunoSEQ multiplex PCR; TCRdb's copy has only in-frame clones and leaves some out. The sample lists fewer than 200,000 clones, around 83% occurring once. The specimen was PBMCs. Source of these receptors: a girl aged 2 to 9 in good health and CMV-seropositive. CDR3s include the opening cysteine and the closing phenylalanine or tryptophan. The D gene is left open where the match is weak. Size is omitted from some rows. Given values are once, few, many or a class for expanded clones.

NA	TRBV7-3	TRBJ2-3	NA	TGTGCCAGCAGCTTCCGAGGGCCGACAGATACGCAGTATTTT	CASSFRGPTDTQYF
few	TRBV6-1	TRBJ2-3	NA	TGTGCCAGCAGTGAAGTGACAAACTCAGGGCAGTATTTT	CASSEVTNSGQYF
NA	TRBV7-3	TRBJ2-3	NA	TGTGCCAGCAGCCAATTCGGCGGTGATTCAGATACGCAGTATTTT	CASSQFGGDSDTQYF
NA	TRBV4-2	TRBJ1-5	TRBD1	TGTGCCAGCAGCCAGGAAACCGGGACAGCGTATAGCAATCAGCCCCAGCATTTT	CASSQETGTAYSNQPQHF
NA	TRBV6-1	TRBJ1-1	NA	TGTGCCAGCAGTGAGAGACAGTCGAACACTGAAGCTTTCTTT	CASSERQSNTEAFF
NA	TRBV23-1	TRBJ2-2	TRBD1	TGCGCCAGCAAGAACCCAGGGGGCGCGGGCACCGGGGAGCTGTTTTTT	CASKNPGGAGTGELFF
NA	TRBV27	TRBJ1-2	NA	TGTGCCAGCAGTCCCCGGACAGAAAACTATGGCTACACCTTC	CASSPRTENYGYTF
NA	TRBV5-6	TRBJ2-3	NA	TGTGCCAGCAGCCCACGGGGACTGTCGACAGATACGCAGTATTTT	CASSPRGLSTDTQYF
NA	TRBV6-1	TRBJ2-7	TRBD1	TGTGCCAGCAACAAAAGGGGACAGGGTTTGAACGAGCAGTACTTC	CASNKRGQGLNEQYF
few	TRBV7-6	TRBJ2-7	NA	TGTGCCAGCAGCTTCCTTATGTCCGAGCAGTACTTC	CASSFLMSEQYF
NA	TRBV4-1	TRBJ2-5	TRBD2	TGCGCCAGCAGCCAAAGCCTAGCGGGAGTTCCGAAGACCCAGTACTTC	CASSQSLAGVPKTQYF
few	TRBV4-1	TRBJ1-2	NA	TGCGCCAGCAGCCAAGTCGGGGGGGGCTATGGCTACACCTTC	CASSQVGGGYGYTF
few	TRBV5-1	TRBJ1-2	NA	TGCGCCAGCAGCTTGGACCAGAACTATGGCTACACCTTC	CASSLDQNYGYTF
NA	TRBV29-1	TRBJ1-2	TRBD1	TGCAGCGTTCAAGATGAGACAGGGGTCGTTCCCAATGGCTACACCTTC	CSVQDETGVVPNGYTF
NA	TRBV7-9	TRBJ2-7	TRBD1	TGTGCCAGCAGCTTAGCGCGCGGAGGGACAGGGGACTACGAGCAGTACTTC	CASSLARGGTGDYEQYF
NA	TRBV7-3	TRBJ2-3	TRBD2	TGTGCCAGCAGCTTTGAACCACCACTAGCGGGGGTAGATACGCAGTATTTT	CASSFEPPLAGVDTQYF
NA	TRBV6-1	TRBJ1-1	NA	TGTGCCAGCGGGCGGGAAGGGAACACTGAAGCTTTCTTT	CASGREGNTEAFF
NA	TRBV14	TRBJ1-1	TRBD1	TGTGCCAGCAGCTCAATCACAGGGGGCCCCGGTTTC	CASSSITGGPGF
NA	TRBV6-6	TRBJ2-1	NA	TGTGCCAGCAGTCTGCAGGGCTCGGACAATGAGCAGTTCTTC	CASSLQGSDNEQFF
NA	TRBV2	TRBJ1-2	NA	TGTGCCAGCAGTGATTTATTGGTAAGCGGCTACACCTTC	CASSDLLVSGYTF
NA	TRBV15	TRBJ1-1	NA	TGTGCCACCAGCATAACCGGGACTTCTGAAGCTTTCTTT	CATSITGTSEAFF
NA	TRBV27	TRBJ1-1	NA	TGTGCCAGCAGCCCCGGGTCTGAAGCTTTCTTT	CASSPGSEAFF
NA	TRBV7-6	TRBJ1-2	NA	TGTGCCAGCAGCTCCCGGGAGGCCTATGGCTACACCTTC	CASSSREAYGYTF
NA	TRBV6-5	TRBJ1-2	TRBD1	TGTGCCAGCAGTCCCGGGGACAGGGTCGGCGGCTACACCTTC	CASSPGDRVGGYTF
NA	TRBV28	TRBJ1-5	TRBD1	TGTGCCAGCAGTGGTTACGGGACAGGGAACAATCAGCCCCAGCATTTT	CASSGYGTGNNQPQHF
NA	TRBV15	TRBJ2-3	NA	TGTGCCACCAGCAGAGATATAGATACGCAGTATTTT	CATSRDIDTQYF
NA	TRBV29-1	TRBJ2-7	TRBD1	TGCAGCGTGGGACAGACCTACGAGCAGTACTTC	CSVGQTYEQYF
NA	TRBV6-1	TRBJ1-6	NA	TGTGCCAGCTTCAGAGGGAAGGATTCACCCCTCCACTTT	CASFRGKDSPLHF
NA	TRBV5-1	TRBJ1-3	NA	TGCGCCAGCCGCCCCGACAGTTCTGGAAACACCATATATTTT	CASRPDSSGNTIYF
NA	TRBV10-3	TRBJ2-3	NA	TGTGCCACCCAGCCTTCGGCAGGGGGACTGAGGAATACGCAGTATTTT	CATQPSAGGLRNTQYF
NA	TRBV7-2	TRBJ2-2	TRBD2	TGTGCCAGCAGTCCTAGCGGAGTGAACACCGGGGAGCTGTTTTTT	CASSPSGVNTGELFF
NA	TRBV6-5	TRBJ1-1	NA	TGTGCCAGCAGTTCTTATGGGGCTTTAATGAACACTGAAGCTTTCTTT	CASSSYGALMNTEAFF
NA	TRBV10-3	TRBJ2-7	NA	TGTGCCATCAGTAGGTTTGGGACTCCGGACTCCTACGAGCAGTACTTC	CAISRFGTPDSYEQYF
NA	TRBV28	TRBJ1-4	NA	TGTGCCAGCAGCCTTCGGAGGGGTCGAACTAATGAAAAACTGTTTTTT	CASSLRRGRTNEKLFF
NA	TRBV5-6	TRBJ2-1	TRBD2	TGTGCCAGCAGCTTGGCTCTAGCGGGAGCTTTCTACTCCTACAATGAGCAGTTCTTC	CASSLALAGAFYSYNEQFF
NA	TRBV2	TRBJ1-1	NA	TGTGCCAGCAGAGAGACAGGAAAGACTGAAGCTTTCTTT	CASRETGKTEAFF
few	TRBV5-1	TRBJ1-1	NA	TGCGCCAGCAGCTTGGAGTCCCGACAGAACGAATCTGAAGCTTTCTTT	CASSLESRQNESEAFF
NA	TRBV18	TRBJ2-7	NA	TGTGCCAGCTCACCGGACAGGCTTCAACAGGGGGGGGAAGGTTTATCGCCCTACGAGCAGTACTTC	CASSPDRLQQGGEGLSPYEQYF
NA	TRBV7-3	TRBJ2-7	TRBD2	TGTGCCAGCAGCTTGGGTCCAACTAGCGGGGGGTCCTACGAGCAGTACTTC	CASSLGPTSGGSYEQYF
once	TRBV2	TRBJ2-5	TRBD1	TGTGCCAGCAGTGGGGAAGGGACAGGGGGTATCGCTCTCCAAGAGACCCAGTACTTC	CASSGEGTGGIALQETQYF
NA	TRBV27	TRBJ2-7	TRBD2	TGTGCCAGCAGTTCCTTAGCGGGAGACGAGCAGTACTTC	CASSSLAGDEQYF
NA	TRBV6-5	TRBJ2-2	NA	TGTGCCAGCAGGATCAGGGGAAACACCGGGGAGCTGTTTTTT	CASRIRGNTGELFF
NA	TRBV6-6	TRBJ2-2	TRBD1	TGTGCCGTATTTGGGACAGGGAACACCGGGGAGCTGTTTTTT	CAVFGTGNTGELFF
NA	TRBV19	TRBJ2-5	TRBD1	TGTGCCACCAATGACAGGGGTAGTTCGGAGACCCAGTACTTC	CATNDRGSSETQYF
NA	TRBV19	TRBJ1-5	NA	TGTGCCAGTACCCAATGGGGGGGTAGAAGCAATCAGCCCCAGCATTTT	CASTQWGGRSNQPQHF
NA	TRBV28	TRBJ2-7	NA	TGTGCCAGCAGACCCGGTGGGGTAGAGGGCTCCTACGAGCAGTACTTC	CASRPGGVEGSYEQYF
NA	TRBV30	TRBJ1-2	TRBD1	TGTGCCTGGAGTGACAGGGGTTTTAACTATGGCTACACCTTC	CAWSDRGFNYGYTF
NA	TRBV19	TRBJ2-1	TRBD2	TGTGCCAGTAGTCCCGGACTAGCGGGGTTGTACAATGAGCAGTTCTTC	CASSPGLAGLYNEQFF
NA	TRBV28	TRBJ1-2	NA	TGTGCCAGCAGTGCCCGGGGGGCGCATGGCTACACCTTC	CASSARGAHGYTF
NA	TRBV19	TRBJ1-1	NA	TGTGCCAGTAGTATGGGGACTAACACTGAAGCTTTCTTT	CASSMGTNTEAFF
NA	TRBV6-5	TRBJ2-7	TRBD2	TGTGCCAGCAGCCCACTAGCGGGAGCTTGGGAGCAGTACTTC	CASSPLAGAWEQYF
few	TRBV6-1	TRBJ1-1	NA	TGTGCCAGCAGGAGAGACATGAACACTGAAGCTTTCTTT	CASRRDMNTEAFF
NA	TRBV14	TRBJ2-1	TRBD1	TGTGCCAGCAGCCTAACCGACAGGGCTGAGCAGTTCTTC	CASSLTDRAEQFF
NA	TRBV19	TRBJ1-4	NA	TGTGCCAGTACGCTCCCCCTAGGGCAGGGTCGGGAAAAACTGTTTTTT	CASTLPLGQGREKLFF
NA	TRBV9	TRBJ2-1	NA	TGTGCCAGCAGCGACGGGATCAGCTCCTACAATGAGCAGTTCTTC	CASSDGISSYNEQFF
NA	TRBV18	TRBJ2-7	NA	TGTGCCAGCTCACCATCATGGGGGGAGTCCTACGAGCAGTACTTC	CASSPSWGESYEQYF
NA	TRBV5-8	TRBJ1-1	NA	TGTGCCAGCAGCGGAATGATCGGGGTAGCTTTCTTT	CASSGMIGVAFF